This T cell receptor (beta chain) comes out of a study of blood T cell repertoires in COVID-19. Study-wide context: Both acute and convalescent COVID-19 samples were obtained from the United States, Italy and Spain. PBMCs, B-cell-depleted T cells, or T cells provided the cDNA or gDNA that made up the material.

Original analysis: Cell counts per sample came from amplifying reference gene primers. Produced via immunoSEQ multiplex PCR; TCRdb's table is partial and in-frame only. V and J calls and clone size are copied from that table; D and trimming were computed from the DNA. The data contain about 33,000 clones, almost 90% of them singletons. The trim removed 4 bases at V and 1 base at J, leaving 14 bases unmatched. The CDR3 consists of 18 residues. Per the germline V gene, CDR1 is SGHRS and CDR2 is YFSETQ. This TCR was sampled from a human donor in a cohort sampled during active COVID-19. The sequenced sample consisted of peripheral blood. The chain has TRBV5-1 and TRBJ2-3; 8 positions match TRBD2. In DNA form, the CDR3 reads TGCGCCAGCAGCAACAAGCCGGGACTAGGTCCTGGCACAGATACGCAGTATTTT. Encoded protein: CASSNKPGLGPGTDTQYF.